The 11 T cell receptor beta chains in this list originate from one sample, sequenced in a study of cytotoxic CD8 clonotypes in ibrutinib-treated CLL. Clones were sequenced by immunoSEQ multiplex PCR, and TCRdb holds only the in-frame ones, with some missing. There are under 300,000 clones in the sample; around 70% occur only once, and roughly 14% lies in the top ten. Sequencing was performed on PBMCs, taken after 24 months of ibrutinib treatment. Every receptor here comes from a human donor with chronic lymphocytic leukemia.

This chain joins TRBV7-2 and TRBJ2-5, with a weak D call TRBD2 (6 bases). The V end was cut by 2 bases, the J end by 5 bases, with 12 bases between. Germline lookup yields CDR1 SGHTA and CDR2 FQGNSA. The CDR3 is 14 residues long. The CDR3 DNA reads TGTGCCAGCAGCTTAAATGGTGGGGGGGAGACCCAGTACTTC. Protein sequence: CASSLNGGGETQYF. The full variable domain, with the rest looked up from reference TRBV7-2 and TRBJ2-5, is GAGVSQSPSNKVTEKGKDVELRCDPISGHTALYWYRQSLGQGLEFLIYFQGNSAPDKSGLPSDRFSAERTGGSVSTLTIQRTQQEDSAVYLCASSLNGGGETQYFGPGTRLLVL.

The gene calls are TRBV5-1 and TRBJ1-1; no definite D call. Germline CDR1 reads SGHRS; CDR2 reads YFSETQ. Trimming pared 4 bases from V and 7 bases from J, leaving 23 bases between. This CDR3 has 16 residues. CDR3 region: CASSRFRPTGALEAFF. In DNA, the CDR3 is TGCGCCAGCAGCCGATTCCGCCCGACGGGCGCCCTTGAAGCTTTCTTT.

The chain carries TRBV7-3 and TRBJ2-2; TRBD1 matches 7 bases. The germline V gene encodes CDR1 SGHTA and CDR2 FQGTGA. V lost 4 bases and J lost 4; bases outside the gene matches: 9. The CDR3 loop spans 16 amino acids. The CDR3, as DNA: TGTGCCAGCAGCTCAACGACAGGGTCGACCACCGGGGAGCTGTTTTTT. Translated: CASSSTTGSTTGELFF.

The chain combines TRBV27 with TRBJ2-1; TRBD2 matches at 7 bases. The V segment lost 7 bases and the J segment 7 bases; nucleotides outside the gene matches: 13. This CDR3 is built from 15 residues. Germline V gene lookup returns CDR1 MNHEY and CDR2 SMNVEV (reference sequence). The CDR3 spells CASNLWGGSRNEQFF. In DNA form, the CDR3 reads TGTGCCAGCAACCTATGGGGCGGGAGTAGGAATGAGCAGTTCTTC.

This sequence joins TRBV5-5 and TRBJ1-3, with D unclear. V was trimmed by 3 bases and J by 0 bases, leaving 10 bases between them. CDR1 and CDR2 (germline): SGHKS, YYEKEE (reference sequence). The CDR3 runs to 15 residues. The CDR3 DNA reads TGTGCCAGCAGCTATTCAGTGAGCTCTGGAAACACCATATATTTT. Protein: CASSYSVSSGNTIYF.

The sample holds a few counts of this clone. Here the CDR3 reads CASSARQEQFF. The CDR3 DNA reads TGTGCCAGCAGCGCGAGACAGGAGCAGTTCTTC. This chain joins TRBV9 and TRBJ2-1; D is perhaps TRBD1 (5 bases). Germline V CDR1 and CDR2: SGDLS, YYNGEE. The CDR3 length is 11 residues. Trimming stripped 3 bases from V and 10 bases from J, with 8 bases between.

This clone was seen a handful of times. This rearrangement joins TRBV15 to TRBJ2-3, with D unclear. The germline CDR1 and CDR2 sequences are LNHNV and YYDKDF (reference sequence). The V end lost 0 bases, the J end lost 8 bases, and 6 bases lay between the germline ends. The CDR3 has 12 residues. CDR3 region: CATSRDQSTQYF. CDR3 in DNA: TGTGCCACCAGCAGAGATCAGAGTACGCAGTATTTT.

CDR3 DNA sequence: TGTGCCAGCGGACTTTTAGAGTACGAGCAGTACTTC. Encoded protein: CASGLLEYEQYF. The J gene is TRBJ2-7, the V gene TRBV27, with D perhaps TRBD2 (5 bases). The V gene's germline CDR1 is MNHEY and CDR2 SMNVEV (reference sequence). Trimming cost V 8 bases and J 4 bases, with 12 bases left between them. The CDR3 is made up of 12 amino acids.

The chain carries TRBV7-3 and TRBJ2-5; 14 nucleotides align to TRBD2. This CDR3 has 17 residues. Germline loops: CDR1 SGHTA, CDR2 FQGTGA. The V segment lost 5 bases and the J segment 4 bases; nucleotides outside the gene matches: 9. As DNA, the CDR3 is TGTGCCAGCAGCCCAGGAGGACTAGCGGGAGGAAGAGAGACCCAGTACTTC. Translation: CASSPGGLAGGRETQYF.

The rearrangement joins TRBV6-5 to TRBJ2-1; D is possibly TRBD1 (5 bases). V lost 6 bases to trimming and J lost 14 bases, with 17 bases between them. Germline V gene data show CDR1 as MNHEY and CDR2 as SVGAGI. The CDR3 loop spans 12 amino acids. The chain's CDR3 is CASRQSKGPEFF. In DNA form, the CDR3 reads TGTGCCAGCAGACAAAGTAAGGGGCCAGAGTTCTTC.

The CDR3 here is CASNEGSREAFF. Here the CDR3 DNA reads TGTGCCAGCAATGAGGGGTCCAGAGAAGCTTTCTTT. The V call is TRBV28, the J call TRBJ1-1; tentatively, D is TRBD1 (5 bases). CDR3 length: 12 residues. The V end was cut by 7 bases, the J end by 8 bases, with 14 bases between. Germline CDR1 is MDHEN and CDR2 is SYDVKM. Full variable domain (remainder filled in from reference TRBV28 and TRBJ1-1): DVKVTQSSRYLVKRTGEKVFLECVQDMDHENMFWYRQDPGLGLRLIYFSYDVKMKEKGDIPEGYSVSREKKERFSLILESASTNQTSMYLCASNEGSREAFFGQGTRLTVV.